This T cell receptor beta chain was sequenced during a study of CD8 T cells in Susac syndrome (dated by TCRdb to the late 2010s). With respect to the entire study: Repertoire sequencing was used to test whether CD8+ T cell activation and differentiation in Susac syndrome was antigen driven. The clonality of the CD8+ T cell repertoire was compared across more than 9 healthy donors, some 14 Susac syndrome patients and around 15 multiple sclerosis patients.

With respect to this clonotype: Its antigen is currently not known. Base-call qualities are not available, and no considerably larger clone is one nucleotide away.

Peripheral blood CD8+ and CD4+ T cells from healthy donors, Susac syndrome patients and multiple sclerosis patients were profiled by high-throughput TCR beta sequencing. Multiple sclerosis controls were treatment-naive patients with stable or active relapsing-remitting disease fulfilling revised McDonald criteria. CD8+ TEMRA cells were enriched by FACS, while bulk CD8+ and CD4+ T cells were purified by magnetic negative isolation. Blood was collected in EDTA tubes and processed within 24 hours, with PBMCs isolated through density gradient centrifugation. PBMCs destined for TCR sequencing were cryopreserved in liquid nitrogen and later thawed in a 37 °C water bath. A purity of at least 90% was achieved for sorted or isolated CD4+, CD8+ and CD8+ TEMRA cells. Results the study describes overall, beyond this receptor: The TCR sequencing and HLA analysis was acknowledged to have included a relatively small number of individuals.

CDR1 and CDR2 are read off the germline V gene as MDHEN and SYDVKM. The CDR3 sequence holds 16 residues, the cysteine and phenylalanine included. Only the CDR3 DNA is retained, 48 bases long and in frame from the first base. The germline V end is reduced by 1 base and the J end by 7 bases; junction bases left unmatched: 6. RNA was extracted using the RNeasy kit, and roughly 0.45 to 1 microgram was reverse transcribed with random hexamers. The immunoSEQ multiplex PCR assay, covering 54 Vbeta and 13 Jbeta segments, was used to amplify TCR beta CDR3 regions. Bias from PCR amplification was corrected by using a synthetic template baseline for primer optimization and for computational correction. The authors processed their data as follows. Reads were assigned to V, D and J genes according to IMGT and analyzed in immunoSEQ Analyzer, with only productive sequences retained. To calculate clonality, Shannon entropy was normalized by log2 of the number of productive unique sequences and then subtracted from one. For each patient and control, public and private clones were evaluated within the 100 most prevalent clones. Clones were defined as Susac-specific if absent from the healthy and MS cohorts, from around 1,100 published viral clones and from other ImmuneACCESS disease sequences. TCRdb reran the public reads through fastp at Q25 and MiXCR, keeping productive beta chains. Rows merge per CDR3 protein into single entries with the most common DNA and genes. The V and J calls were determined by TCRdb, not by the authors. Counted in this sample were hundreds of thousands of distinct CDR3 sequences; approximately 85% of them appeared once. The top ten clones comprise 0.2% to 0.25% of the sample.

The receptor chain draws on TRBV28 and TRBJ2-3; 12 bases in between match TRBD2. The sample was CD8+ T cells from PBMCs. This receptor was obtained from a human donor with multiple sclerosis. The CDR3 corresponds to CASSLFPSGRAHTQYF. The DNA sequence follows: TGTGCCAGCAGTTTATTCCCTAGCGGGAGGGCCCATACGCAGTATTTT. The full variable domain, completed from the reference TRBV28 and TRBJ2-3 proteins outside the CDR3, reads DVKVTQSSRYLVKRTGEKVFLECVQDMDHENMFWYRQDPGLGLRLIYFSYDVKMKEKGDIPEGYSVSREKKERFSLILESASTNQTSMYLCASSLFPSGRAHTQYFGPGTRLTVL.